One sample yielded the 12 T cell receptor beta chains listed below, sequenced in a study of response to subunit inactivated influenza vaccine. One entry per CDR3 protein results from TCRdb running MiXCR on the RT-PCR reads. The sample shows approximately 490,000 distinct CDR3 sequences, about 7.2% of them seen only once. The specimen was PBMCs from blood, collected less than 30 months after vaccination. Every receptor here comes from a man between 50 and 70 years old who received an inactivated influenza vaccine.

This clonotype showed up just a few times. This sequence joins TRBV7-9 and TRBJ2-7; 8 bases map to TRBD1. Germline V gives CDR1 SEHNR, CDR2 FQNEAQ (reference sequence). Trimming removed 4 bases from V and 3 bases from J; junction bases left unmatched: 5. The CDR3 runs 14 residues. DNA for the CDR3: TGTGCCAGCAGCTCCAGGGGGCTGCGCTACGAGCAGTACTTC. Translating it yields CASSSRGLRYEQYF.

The chain joins TRBV7-2 to TRBJ2-5; 10 nucleotides match TRBD2. CDR1 SGHTA and CDR2 FQGNSA come from the germline V gene. This CDR3 comprises 16 residues. Trimming at V came to 3 bases and at J to 4 bases, leaving 8 bases not matched to a gene. This CDR3 reads CASSFRLAGVGETQYF. The CDR3 coding sequence is TGTGCCAGCAGCTTTAGGCTAGCGGGAGTGGGAGAGACCCAGTACTTC.

This chain uses TRBV7-6 with TRBJ2-7, with D unresolved. V was pared by 2 bases and J by 5 bases, with 13 bases between. The CDR3 is 14 amino acids. Germline-derived CDR1 and CDR2 are SGHVS and FNYEAQ. The CDR3: CASSLQPVQNEQYF. CDR3 coding DNA: TGTGCCAGCAGCTTACAACCGGTCCAGAACGAGCAGTACTTC.

The chain employs TRBV5-1 and TRBJ2-3; 11 bases are shared with TRBD2. Trimming removed 4 bases from V and 2 bases from J; junction bases left unmatched: 6. Germline CDR1 SGHRS, CDR2 YFSETQ. The CDR3 spans 16 residues. In DNA, the CDR3 is TGCGCCAGCAGCGGGGGACTAGCGGACCCCACAGATACGCAGTATTTT. It specifies CASSGGLADPTDTQYF.

The V and J genes are TRBV27 and TRBJ1-2, with 7 nucleotides matching TRBD1. This CDR3 spans 16 amino acids. Germline V gene data show CDR1 as MNHEY and CDR2 as SMNVEV (reference sequence). Unmatched junction bases numbered 21, after V lost 7 bases and J lost 10 bases. The CDR3 is CASTQRDRIHLFDYTF. The CDR3 coding sequence is TGTGCCAGCACCCAAAGGGACAGAATTCACCTATTCGACTACACCTTC.

The gene calls are TRBV11-1 and TRBJ2-5, with TRBD2 as a possible D gene (5 bases). Trimming took off 3 bases at V and 5 bases at J, with 13 bases between the two ends. This CDR3 comprises 14 residues. CDR1 and CDR2 (germline): SGHAT, FQDESV (reference sequence). In nucleotides, the CDR3 is TGTGCCAGCAGCTTCTCCTTGAGAGGGGAGACCCAGTACTTC. Its protein product is CASSFSLRGETQYF.

This clonotype was seen ten or more times. V gene TRBV29-1 combines with J gene TRBJ2-1, with D possibly TRBD1 on 7 matching bases. Germline V gene lookup returns CDR1 SQVTM and CDR2 ANQGSEA. CDR3 size: 15 residues. V gave up 7 bases and J gave up 0 bases, with 16 bases separating them. CDR3 DNA: TGCAGCGGGGGAGGAGGGGACAGCTCCTACAATGAGCAGTTCTTC. Amino acids: CSGGGGDSSYNEQFF.

The rearrangement links TRBV4-1 to TRBJ1-6; possibly TRBD1 for D (5 bases). CDR1 and CDR2 (germline): MGHRA, YSYEKL. The germline V and J ends were trimmed by 8 bases and 2 bases, with 13 bases remaining between them. The CDR3 is made up of 15 amino acids. The CDR3 DNA follows: TGCGCCAGCCGGGACCCGGGCACCTATAATTCACCCCTCCACTTT. It specifies CASRDPGTYNSPLHF.

This chain's CDR3 is CASSLDDPVSGNTIYF. In DNA, the CDR3 is TGTGCCAGCAGCTTAGATGACCCGGTCTCTGGAAACACCATATATTTT. This chain uses TRBV7-9 with TRBJ1-3; no clear D gene. Germline V CDR1 and CDR2: SEHNR, FQNEAQ (reference sequence). V lost 1 base and J lost 0, with 10 bases in between. This CDR3 spans 16 amino acids.

This rearrangement joins TRBV28 to TRBJ2-2; 8 bases map to TRBD1. The V gene's germline CDR1 is MDHEN and CDR2 SYDVKM. With V trimmed by 7 bases and J by 3 bases, 7 bases remained unmatched. The CDR3 length is 15 residues. This chain's CDR3 is CASTLDRDYTGELFF. As DNA, the CDR3 is TGTGCCAGCACCCTGGACAGGGATTACACCGGGGAGCTGTTTTTT.

This clonotype was counted at least ten times. The chain couples TRBV5-1 to TRBJ2-7; 7 nucleotides line up with TRBD1. With V trimmed by 0 bases and J by 4 bases, 7 bases remained unmatched. The CDR3 consists of 15 residues. CDR1 is SGHRS and CDR2 is YFSETQ in the germline V gene. CDR3 loop: CASSLGGGSKYEQYF. The CDR3, as DNA: TGCGCCAGCAGCTTGGGAGGGGGCTCTAAATACGAGCAGTACTTC.

The sample holds many counts of this clonotype. The J gene is TRBJ2-1, the V gene TRBV28; perhaps TRBD2 as D (5 bases). The CDR3 has 14 residues. V lost 5 bases and J 5 bases, leaving 13 bases between the germline ends. The V gene's germline CDR1 is MDHEN and CDR2 SYDVKM. CDR3 nucleotide sequence: TGTGCCAGCAGTCCCCCCGGAGGCAACAATGAGCAGTTCTTC. This encodes CASSPPGGNNEQFF.